The present TCR beta chain was sequenced within a study of molecular identifiers for immune sequencing clone quantification. Study-wide findings and caveats: Effector cells had over 98% of their molecules in clones above 20 RNA copies, while naive cells had under 1%.

As for this clonotype: No antigen is known for it.

The V end was cut by 4 bases, the J end by 0 bases, with 18 bases between. The CDR3 length is 17 residues. Germline V gene lookup returns CDR1 SGHDT and CDR2 YYEEEE. TCRdb re-analysed the PCR reads in MiXCR, keeping a single row per CDR3 protein. The sample shows about 510,000 distinct CDR3 sequences, over 20% of them seen only once. The sequence was collected from a human donor in good health. Some libraries in this study had Jurkat cell RNA spiked in. The chain carries TRBV5-6 and TRBJ2-3; D remains ambiguous. Sequencing was performed on naive CD8+ T cells from blood, with Jurkat cell RNA spiked in. Noted subset: FACS-sorted CD8+CD4-CCR7+CD45RA+ naive T cells. The CDR3 DNA sequence: TGTGCCAGCAGCCTACTGAGGAGCGAACCTAGCACAGATACGCAGTATTTT. Translation gives CASSLLRSEPSTDTQYF.